This T cell receptor (beta chain) emerged from a study of cytomegalovirus exposure and HLA in healthy donors. The PCR used 60 Vbeta and 13 Jbeta primers. Profiled with immunoSEQ multiplex PCR; TCRdb holds only in-frame clones, not every one. The sample lists around 99,000 clones; just under 70% were seen once. The CDR3 is made up of 12 amino acids. Germline V gene sequence: CDR1 LNHDA, CDR2 SQIVND (reference sequence). The germline V and J ends were trimmed by 6 bases and 4 bases, with 9 bases remaining between them. This chain connects TRBV19 to TRBJ2-5; tentatively, D is TRBD1 (5 bases). Sequenced material: PBMCs. This clonotype was sampled from a woman in her sixties or seventies in good health and CMV-seropositive. The CDR3 region has the DNA TGTGCCAGTAGGGCAGGGCTAGAGACCCAGTACTTC. Its protein product is CASRAGLETQYF.